Below, 10 T cell receptor beta chains from the same sample are listed, as sequenced in a study of T cell responses to AZD1222 COVID-19 vaccine. Only in-frame clones appear in the TCRdb table, and some are missing; sequencing was by immunoSEQ multiplex PCR. This table holds about 130,000 clones, roughly 92% found once. The material was peripheral blood, obtained on day 0 of AZD1222 vaccination. The receptors here all came from an adult in good health.

The CDR3 nucleotides read TGCGCCAGCAGCTTGATCACGGGCCAGACCCTCAATGAGCAGTTCTTC. As protein: CASSLITGQTLNEQFF. The V call is TRBV5-1, the J call TRBJ2-1, with unresolved D. The V end was cut by 1 base, the J end by 6 bases, with 17 bases between. The CDR3 is 16 amino acids. Germline assignment: CDR1 SGHRS and CDR2 YFSETQ.

The genes are TRBV28 and TRBJ2-1; TRBD2 agrees at 9 bases. V was pared by 3 bases and J by 8 bases, with 8 bases of the junction left unmatched. Germline CDR1 reads MDHEN; CDR2 reads SYDVKM. The CDR3 runs 15 residues. The CDR3 sequence is CASSLRTSVRHEQFF. The CDR3 DNA is TGTGCCAGCAGTTTGAGGACTAGCGTGAGGCATGAGCAGTTCTTC.

The genes are TRBV12-3 or TRBV12-4 and TRBJ1-1, with D unresolved. V was clipped by 8 bases and J by 3 bases, with 10 bases between them. The CDR3 is 12 residues long. Written as DNA, the CDR3 is TGTGCCAGCGGAGCTGAAGACACTGAAGCTTTCTTT. This encodes CASGAEDTEAFF.

This clone was detected once. This chain connects TRBV27 to TRBJ1-5, with a weak D call TRBD1 (5 bases). The CDR3 contains 14 residues. The V end was cut by 4 bases, the J end by 0 bases, with 7 bases between. Germline lookup yields CDR1 MNHEY and CDR2 SMNVEV (reference sequence). CDR3 sequence: CASSSGTSNQPQHF. The CDR3 nucleotides read TGTGCCAGCAGTTCGGGGACTAGCAATCAGCCCCAGCATTTT.

This rearrangement joins TRBV7-2 to TRBJ1-2; D is unclear. Germline lookup yields CDR1 SGHTA and CDR2 FQGNSA. The length of the CDR3 is 14 residues. With 2 bases removed from V and 1 base from J, the gap between germline ends came to 8 bases. The CDR3 region is CASSLSHSNYGYTF. Here the CDR3 DNA reads TGTGCCAGCAGCTTATCTCACAGTAACTATGGCTACACCTTC.

The chain couples TRBV7-9 to TRBJ2-5, with D uncertain. The germline V gene encodes CDR1 SEHNR and CDR2 FQNEAQ (reference sequence). The germline V and J ends were trimmed by 3 bases and 2 bases, with 19 bases remaining between them. This CDR3 has 17 residues. DNA for the CDR3: TGTGCCAGCAGCTTGGTTGAGTCGACAACTATTCAAGAGACCCAGTACTTC. Its protein product is CASSLVESTTIQETQYF.

The chain uses TRBV5-4 and TRBJ2-7, with D possibly matching TRBD1 (5 bases). Trimming took 0 bases from V and 1 from J, leaving 11 bases between them. There are 15 residues in the CDR3. Germline V CDR1 and CDR2: SGHNT, YYREEE (reference sequence). The CDR3 spells CASSLESAGSYEQYF. CDR3 DNA sequence: TGTGCCAGCAGCTTGGAATCGGCAGGGTCCTACGAGCAGTACTTC.

J is TRBJ2-5 and V is TRBV9; 7 positions agree with TRBD1. Germline CDR1 and CDR2: SGDLS and YYNGEE. There are 13 residues in the CDR3. V lost 3 bases, J lost 5 bases, and 4 bases stayed unmatched. CDR3 amino acids: CASSATGYETQYF. The DNA for the CDR3 is TGTGCCAGCAGCGCGACAGGGTATGAGACCCAGTACTTC.

The V call is TRBV15, the J call TRBJ1-4; 9 bases fit TRBD1. V lost 8 bases, J lost 3 bases, and 19 bases stayed unmatched. The CDR3 is 19 amino acids. The germline V gene encodes CDR1 LNHNV and CDR2 YYDKDF (reference sequence). This CDR3 is CATSQDRTGVAAANEKLFF. The CDR3 DNA is TGTGCCACCTCTCAGGACCGGACAGGGGTGGCGGCGGCTAATGAAAAACTGTTTTTT.

The chain uses TRBV7-8 and TRBJ1-5; D unresolved. The CDR3 extends over 14 amino acids. CDR1 and CDR2 from the germline V gene are SGHVS and FQNEAQ. The V and J ends lost 2 bases and 4 bases respectively, with 9 bases between them. The chain's CDR3 is CASSLSVGNQPQHF. In nucleotides, the CDR3 is TGTGCCAGCAGCTTATCCGTGGGGAATCAGCCCCAGCATTTT.